One and the same sample provided the 11 T cell receptor beta chains below, sequenced in a study of graft-versus-host responses after intestinal transplantation. Libraries were prepared by immunoSEQ multiplex PCR; TCRdb keeps only in-frame clonotypes and omits some of them. This repertoire shows approximately 63,000 clones, around 90% found once; its top ten account for more than 1.5%. Graft tissue was processed to release intraepithelial and lamina propria lymphocytes. The sample consisted of ileum tissue, taken 350 to 400 days after transplant. These receptors all stem from a human patient who received an intestinal transplant, so some T cells may come from the graft donor.

The V gene is TRBV30, the J gene TRBJ2-3, with 8 nucleotides matching TRBD2. Germline lookup yields CDR1 GTSNPN and CDR2 SVGIG (reference sequence). The CDR3 covers 13 residues. The V segment lost 5 bases and the J segment 4 bases; nucleotides outside the gene matches: 5. The chain's CDR3 is CAWSASGPDTQYF. CDR3 nucleotides: TGTGCCTGGTCGGCTAGCGGGCCAGATACGCAGTATTTT.

This clone was counted a single time. The chain carries TRBV5-1 and TRBJ2-1, with D possibly TRBD2 on 7 matching bases. Germline V gene data show CDR1 as SGHRS and CDR2 as YFSETQ. The CDR3 contains 13 residues. The V and J ends lost 6 bases and 8 bases respectively, with 15 bases between them. For the CDR3, the DNA is TGCGCCAGCAAAAGAGGGGGGGCCCATGAGCAGTTCTTC. Translating gives CASKRGGAHEQFF.

The CDR3 loop is CASSQDITVNEQFF. CDR3 nucleotides: TGCGCCAGCAGCCAAGATATAACGGTTAATGAGCAGTTCTTC. This chain uses TRBV4-1 with TRBJ2-1; no clear D. The germline V and J ends were trimmed by 0 bases and 7 bases, with 10 bases remaining between them. The CDR3 sequence is 14 residues long. Germline CDR1 is MGHRA and CDR2 is YSYEKL.

This chain links TRBV19 with TRBJ1-1; no definite D call. The CDR3 is 14 amino acids. Germline values: CDR1 LNHDA, CDR2 SQIVND (reference sequence). Deletions cut 3 bases from V and 3 bases from J, with 11 bases between. The CDR3 DNA follows: TGTGCCAGTAGTATTAAACAGAGCTACACTGAAGCTTTCTTT. It yields the protein CASSIKQSYTEAFF.

CDR3 sequence: CASSSWTLFSYNEQFF. The CDR3 coding sequence is TGTGCCAGCAGCTCATGGACTCTATTCTCCTACAATGAGCAGTTCTTC. The chain is built from TRBV7-2 and TRBJ2-1, with D perhaps TRBD2 (5 bases). Trimming left V 4 bases short and J 0 bases short, with 13 bases between. Germline V gene data show CDR1 as SGHTA and CDR2 as FQGNSA. This CDR3 region has 16 residues.

The chain uses TRBV28 and TRBJ2-5, with a weak D call TRBD2 (6 bases). The CDR3 has 12 residues. Germline CDR1 reads MDHEN; CDR2 reads SYDVKM. V gave up 8 bases and J gave up 3 bases, with 10 bases separating them. For the CDR3, the DNA is TGTGCCAGCTCCCGGGAGAAAGAGACCCAGTACTTC. Translating it yields CASSREKETQYF.

In this sample, this clone turned up a few times. The same CDR3 also results from other DNA sequences found in this sample. DNA for the CDR3: TGTGCCAGCAGAGTACAGGGGGCGACCTCCTACGAGCAGTACTTC. Amino acids: CASRVQGATSYEQYF. The chain couples TRBV28 to TRBJ2-7; the match to TRBD1 covers 9 bases. The CDR3 runs 15 residues. J lost 0 bases, V lost 6 bases, and 6 bases had no gene match. The germline CDR1 and CDR2 sequences are MDHEN and SYDVKM.

The gene calls are TRBV7-8 and TRBJ2-1; 7 positions match TRBD2. The junction had 8 bases not matched to a gene; V was cut back by 5 bases and J by 10 bases. This CDR3 has 13 residues. Germline CDR1 SGHVS, CDR2 FQNEAQ. In nucleotides, the CDR3 is TGTGCCAGCAGCCCCCTGGGGGGGAGCGAGCAGTTCTTC. Translating it yields CASSPLGGSEQFF.

The chain links TRBV9 to TRBJ2-1, with TRBD2 matching 13 bases. Germline loops: CDR1 SGDLS, CDR2 YYNGEE. V lost 3 bases and J lost 12; bases outside the gene matches: 9. CDR3 size: 15 residues. The CDR3 bases are TGTGCCAGCAGCGGACCGGGACTAGCGGGGTTTAGGCAGTTCTTC. It specifies CASSGPGLAGFRQFF.

This sequence joins TRBV6-5 and TRBJ2-1; 11 nucleotides agree with TRBD2. This CDR3 region has 16 residues. CDR1 is MNHEY and CDR2 is SVGAGI in the germline V gene. The V and J ends lost 2 bases and 4 bases, in that order; junction bases with no gene match: 4. CDR3 in DNA: TGTGCCAGCAGTTACGATAGCGGGAGGGTTTACAATGAGCAGTTCTTC. Its protein is CASSYDSGRVYNEQFF.

The J gene is TRBJ1-2, the V gene TRBV7-3, with D perhaps TRBD1 (6 bases). V gave up 3 bases and J gave up 4 bases, with 9 bases separating them. The CDR3 runs 13 residues. Germline loops: CDR1 SGHTA, CDR2 FQGTGA. Here the CDR3 reads CASSFYRVYGYTF. Here the CDR3 DNA reads TGTGCCAGCAGCTTCTACAGGGTCTATGGCTACACCTTC. The full variable domain, with the rest looked up from reference TRBV7-3 and TRBJ1-2, is GAGVSQTPSNKVTEKGKYVELRCDPISGHTALYWYRQSLGQGPEFLIYFQGTGAADDSGLPNDRFFAVRPEGSVSTLKIQRTERGDSAVYLCASSFYRVYGYTFGSGTRLTVV.